The entry below gives a single T cell receptor beta chain sequence along with its context. Antigen unknown. The sample has other DNA sequences that encode this CDR3 too. This specimen comes from a study of cytomegalovirus exposure and HLA in healthy donors. Study-wide background: The roughly 130 validation repertoires were reported in a later analysis to have been generated on the same platform as the approximately 700 first-cohort repertoires.

Study-wide findings and caveats: In the 95 to 150 validation repertoires, a later analysis found that first-cohort TCR clusters tended to co-occur.

The protocol was immunoSEQ multiplex PCR, while the TCRdb copy is restricted to in-frame clones and leaves out a portion. The top ten clones hold about 1.4% of a sample with some 130,000 clones, more than 70% of them seen once. Germline V gives CDR1 SGHTA, CDR2 FQGNSA. V lost 2 bases and J lost 3, with 5 bases in between. The CDR3 sequence is 12 residues long. Sequences were obtained from PBMCs. This clonotype originated in a man aged 25 to 40 in good health and CMV-seronegative. The chain uses TRBV7-2 and TRBJ2-7; D not certain. The CDR3 loop is CASSLQNYEQYF. The CDR3 DNA sequence: TGTGCCAGCAGCTTACAGAACTACGAGCAGTACTTC.